This T cell receptor beta chain was documented in a study of identical twins. There are 14 residues in the CDR3. Germline V gene data show CDR1 as SGHRS and CDR2 as YFSETQ. The germline V and J ends were trimmed by 4 bases and 2 bases, with 12 bases remaining between them. Study-wide points: There were fewer insertions in abundant cord blood beta clonotypes, but memory repertoires showed no such pattern.

Template switching added a universal primer site; cDNA carried unique molecular identifiers. One entry per CDR3 protein results from TCRdb running MiXCR on the 5' RACE reads. This sample has about 790,000 distinct CDR3 sequences; around a sixth occur once, and the top ten carry 13%. This clonotype was counted ten times or more. What it recognizes is unknown. The sample was also linked to a second study, of T cells expressing NK-cell markers. That source adds: Within several experiments, an anti-gamma-delta TCR antibody kept the sorting limited to alpha-beta TCR T cells. Several donors had dominant NKG2C+ clonotypes that comprised roughly 1.0-8% of their CD8+ T cells.

This clonotype was sampled from a woman between 18 and 29 years old in good health. Sequencing was performed on PBMCs. The chain uses TRBV5-1 and TRBJ1-1; tentatively, D is TRBD1 (6 bases). CDR3 in amino acids: CASSPGTLNTEAFF. In DNA form, the CDR3 reads TGCGCCAGCAGCCCCGGGACACTAAACACTGAAGCTTTCTTT.